A selection of T cell receptor beta chains follows, all from one sample in a study of PD-L1 blockade in urothelial cancer. Assay: immunoSEQ multiplex PCR; the TCRdb copy retains only in-frame clones and omits some. The data hold roughly 67,000 clones, with about 90% observed a single time. This sample comprised PBMCs, obtained around atezolizumab (anti-PD-L1) treatment. The receptors were gathered from a man aged 60 to 75 with urothelial cancer. Both conserved end residues are part of each CDR3. Each record gives: CDR3 protein, CDR3 DNA, D gene, J gene, V gene, clone size. A D gene is named only where the DNA matches it firmly. Clone size is given for some rows only: seen once, a few or many times, or a class if the clone is expanded.

cdr3_aa: CASSLTSGVYNEQFF
cdr3_nt: TGTGCCAGCAGTTTGACTAGCGGGGTCTACAATGAGCAGTTCTTC
d_call: TRBD2
j_call: TRBJ2-1
v_call: TRBV2
clone_size: once

cdr3_aa: CASSQTDTEAFF
cdr3_nt: TGTGCCAGCAGCCAGACTGACACTGAAGCTTTCTTT
d_call: NA
j_call: TRBJ1-1
v_call: TRBV4-2
clone_size: NA

cdr3_aa: CASSPPGRENTEAFF
cdr3_nt: TGTGCCAGCAGCCCCCCGGGCAGGGAGAACACTGAAGCTTTCTTT
d_call: NA
j_call: TRBJ1-1
v_call: TRBV7-2
clone_size: NA

cdr3_aa: CASSFQGMETQYF
cdr3_nt: TGTGCCAGCAGCTTTCAGGGAATGGAGACCCAGTACTTC
d_call: NA
j_call: TRBJ2-5
v_call: TRBV7-2
clone_size: NA

cdr3_aa: CASSYSFQAFNQPQHF
cdr3_nt: TGTGCCAGCAGTTACTCGTTCCAGGCGTTCAATCAGCCCCAGCATTTT
d_call: NA
j_call: TRBJ1-5
v_call: TRBV6-5
clone_size: once

cdr3_aa: CASSSSGLWDRGPTWQYF
cdr3_nt: TGTGCCAGCAGCTCCAGTGGTCTTTGGGACAGGGGGCCAACTTGGCAGTACTTC
d_call: TRBD1
j_call: TRBJ2-7
v_call: TRBV11-2
clone_size: NA

cdr3_aa: CASSWEGPMNTEAFF
cdr3_nt: TGCGCCAGCAGCTGGGAGGGACCGATGAACACTGAAGCTTTCTTT
d_call: NA
j_call: TRBJ1-1
v_call: TRBV5-1
clone_size: NA

cdr3_aa: CASRLGTGPEQYF
cdr3_nt: TGTGCCAGCAGGCTCGGGACAGGCCCCGAGCAGTACTTC
d_call: TRBD1
j_call: TRBJ2-7
v_call: TRBV28
clone_size: NA

cdr3_aa: CASSPPSGDGYTF
cdr3_nt: TGTGCCAGCTCACCACCGTCCGGGGATGGCTACACCTTC
d_call: NA
j_call: TRBJ1-2
v_call: TRBV18
clone_size: medium-sized

cdr3_aa: CASLREVTGELFF
cdr3_nt: TGTGCCAGCCTCAGGGAGGTTACCGGGGAGCTGTTTTTT
d_call: NA
j_call: TRBJ2-2
v_call: TRBV6-5
clone_size: NA

cdr3_aa: CASSSTGQGYEQYF
cdr3_nt: TGTGCCAGCAGTTCTACCGGACAGGGCTACGAGCAGTACTTC
d_call: TRBD1
j_call: TRBJ2-7
v_call: TRBV6-5
clone_size: NA

cdr3_aa: CASSPPRRLAKNIQYF
cdr3_nt: TGTGCCAGCAGCCCCCCTAGAAGACTAGCCAAAAACATTCAGTACTTC
d_call: NA
j_call: TRBJ2-4
v_call: TRBV7-8
clone_size: NA

cdr3_aa: CSARATYEQYF
cdr3_nt: TGCAGTGCTAGAGCCACCTACGAGCAGTACTTC
d_call: NA
j_call: TRBJ2-7
v_call: TRBV20-1
clone_size: NA

cdr3_aa: CASSYEGVGNTIYF
cdr3_nt: TGTGCCAGCAGTTACGAGGGGGTTGGAAACACCATATATTTT
d_call: NA
j_call: TRBJ1-3
v_call: TRBV6-5
clone_size: few

cdr3_aa: CASSYSSTYNSPLHF
cdr3_nt: TGTGCCAGCAGTTACTCGAGCACCTATAATTCACCCCTCCACTTT
d_call: NA
j_call: TRBJ1-6
v_call: TRBV6-5
clone_size: NA